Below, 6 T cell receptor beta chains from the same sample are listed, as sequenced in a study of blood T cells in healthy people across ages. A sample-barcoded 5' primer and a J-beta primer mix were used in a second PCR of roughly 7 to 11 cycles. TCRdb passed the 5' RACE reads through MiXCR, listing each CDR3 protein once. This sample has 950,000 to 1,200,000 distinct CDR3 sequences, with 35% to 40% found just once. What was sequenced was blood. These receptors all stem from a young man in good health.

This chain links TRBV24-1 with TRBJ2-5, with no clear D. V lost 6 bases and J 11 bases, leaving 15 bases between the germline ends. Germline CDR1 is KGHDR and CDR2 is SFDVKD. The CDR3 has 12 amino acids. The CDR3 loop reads CATSLGLNEQYF. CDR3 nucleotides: TGTGCCACCAGTCTCGGGCTCAATGAGCAGTACTTC.

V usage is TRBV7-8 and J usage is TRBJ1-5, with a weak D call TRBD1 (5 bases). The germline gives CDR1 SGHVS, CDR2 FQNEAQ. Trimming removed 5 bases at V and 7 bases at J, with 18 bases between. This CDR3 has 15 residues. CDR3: CASSPPGEAGQPQHF. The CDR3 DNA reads TGTGCCAGCAGCCCACCGGGGGAGGCCGGCCAGCCCCAGCATTTT.

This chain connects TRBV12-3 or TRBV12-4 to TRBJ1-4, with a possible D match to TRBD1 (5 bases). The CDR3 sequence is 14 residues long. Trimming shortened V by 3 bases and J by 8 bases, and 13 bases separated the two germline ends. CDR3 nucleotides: TGTGCCAGCAGTTTCAGGGTAGTTGGAGAAAAACTGTTTTTT. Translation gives CASSFRVVGEKLFF.

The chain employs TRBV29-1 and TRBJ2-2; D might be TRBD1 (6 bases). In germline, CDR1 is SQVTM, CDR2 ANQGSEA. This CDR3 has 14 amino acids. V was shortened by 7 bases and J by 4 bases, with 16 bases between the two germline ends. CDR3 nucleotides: TGCAGCGGGACAACAGGGCTGACCACCGGGGAGCTGTTTTTT. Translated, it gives CSGTTGLTTGELFF.

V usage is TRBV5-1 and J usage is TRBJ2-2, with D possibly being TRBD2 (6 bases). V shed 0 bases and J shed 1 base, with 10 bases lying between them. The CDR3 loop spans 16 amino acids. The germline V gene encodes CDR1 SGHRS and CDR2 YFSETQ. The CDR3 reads CASSLDGTENTGELFF. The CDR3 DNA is TGCGCCAGCAGCTTGGACGGGACTGAGAACACCGGGGAGCTGTTTTTT.

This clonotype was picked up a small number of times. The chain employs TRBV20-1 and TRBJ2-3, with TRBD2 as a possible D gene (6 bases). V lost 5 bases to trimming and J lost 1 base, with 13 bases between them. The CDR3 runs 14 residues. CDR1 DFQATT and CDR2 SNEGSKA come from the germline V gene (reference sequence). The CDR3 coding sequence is TGCAGTGCTCCGGGACTCCTCGGCACAGATACGCAGTATTTT. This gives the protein CSAPGLLGTDTQYF.